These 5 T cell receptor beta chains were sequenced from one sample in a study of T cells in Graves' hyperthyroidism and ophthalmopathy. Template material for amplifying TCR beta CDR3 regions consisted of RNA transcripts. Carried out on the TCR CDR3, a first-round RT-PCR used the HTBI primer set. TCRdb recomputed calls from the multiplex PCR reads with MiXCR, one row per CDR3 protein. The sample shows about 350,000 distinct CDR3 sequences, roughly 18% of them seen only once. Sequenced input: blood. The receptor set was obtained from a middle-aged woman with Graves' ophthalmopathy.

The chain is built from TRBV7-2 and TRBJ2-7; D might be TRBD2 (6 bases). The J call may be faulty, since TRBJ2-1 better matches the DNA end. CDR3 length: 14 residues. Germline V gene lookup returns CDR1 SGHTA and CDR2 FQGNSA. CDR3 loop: CASRVVGSSYEQFF. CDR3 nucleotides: TGTGCCAGCCGGGTCGTCGGGAGCTCCTACGAGCAGTTCTTC.

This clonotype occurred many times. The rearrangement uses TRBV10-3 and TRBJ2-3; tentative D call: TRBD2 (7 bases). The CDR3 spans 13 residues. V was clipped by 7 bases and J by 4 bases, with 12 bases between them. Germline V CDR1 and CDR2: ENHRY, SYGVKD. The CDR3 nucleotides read TGTGCCATCAAGGGGGAGGGCTCAGATACGCAGTATTTT. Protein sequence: CAIKGEGSDTQYF.

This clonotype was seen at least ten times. CDR3 amino acids: CASSWGHSYEQYF. The CDR3 region has the DNA TGTGCCAGCAGTTGGGGACACTCCTACGAGCAGTACTTC. The chain uses TRBV27 and TRBJ2-7, with D tentatively TRBD1 (6 bases). The CDR3 consists of 13 residues. Trimming pared 4 bases from V and 0 bases from J, leaving 7 bases between. The germline CDR1 and CDR2 sequences are MNHEY and SMNVEV (reference sequence).

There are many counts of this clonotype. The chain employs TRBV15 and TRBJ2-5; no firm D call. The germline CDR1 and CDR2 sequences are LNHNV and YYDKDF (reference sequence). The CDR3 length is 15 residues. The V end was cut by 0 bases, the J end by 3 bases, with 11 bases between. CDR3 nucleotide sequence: TGTGCCACCAGCAGAGATCGAAGAGGAGAAGAGACCCAGTACTTC. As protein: CATSRDRRGEETQYF.

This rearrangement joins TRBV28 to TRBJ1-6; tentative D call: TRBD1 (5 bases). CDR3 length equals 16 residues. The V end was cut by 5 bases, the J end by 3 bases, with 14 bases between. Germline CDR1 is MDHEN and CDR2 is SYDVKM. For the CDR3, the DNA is TGTGCCAGCAGTCCACCGGGACTGTTCTATAATTCACCCCTCCACTTT. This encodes CASSPPGLFYNSPLHF.